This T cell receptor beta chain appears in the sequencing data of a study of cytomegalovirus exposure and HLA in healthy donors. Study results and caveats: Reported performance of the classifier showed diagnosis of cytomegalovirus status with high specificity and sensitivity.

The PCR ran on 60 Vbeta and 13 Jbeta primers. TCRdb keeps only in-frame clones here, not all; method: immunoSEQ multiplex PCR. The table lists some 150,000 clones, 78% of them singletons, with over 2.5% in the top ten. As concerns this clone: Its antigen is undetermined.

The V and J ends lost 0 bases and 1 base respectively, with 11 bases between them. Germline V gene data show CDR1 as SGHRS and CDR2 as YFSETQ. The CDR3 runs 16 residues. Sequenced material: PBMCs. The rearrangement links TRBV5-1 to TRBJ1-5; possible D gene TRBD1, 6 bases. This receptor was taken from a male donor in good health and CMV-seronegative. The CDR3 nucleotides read TGCGCCAGCAGCTTGGACCCAGGGGAAAGCAATCAGCCCCAGCATTTT. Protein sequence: CASSLDPGESNQPQHF.